These T cell receptor beta chains were read from a single sample in a study of blood T cell repertoires in COVID-19. Sequencing was performed with immunoSEQ multiplex PCR; in TCRdb, only in-frame clones are kept and a portion is missing. The sample has some 220,000 clones; around 80% are singletons. Sequencing input: peripheral blood. These receptors were collected from a human donor in a cohort sampled during active COVID-19. Each CDR3 is given with its conserved first and last residue. A D gene is named only where the DNA matches it firmly. The size field is filled for only some rows; it gives once, few, many or a size class.

abundance	d_gene	j_gene	v_gene	CDR3aa	CDR3nt
-	-	TRBJ2-4	TRBV5-1	CASSLALQGGDIQYF	TGCGCCAGCAGCTTGGCCTTGCAAGGAGGTGACATTCAGTACTTC
-	TRBD1	TRBJ1-1	TRBV19	CASSRIDREDTEAFF	TGTGCCAGTAGTCGGATTGACAGGGAGGACACTGAAGCTTTCTTT
-	TRBD2	TRBJ2-2	TRBV5-5	CASSLGLAGDLDTGELFF	TGTGCCAGCAGCTTGGGACTAGCGGGAGATCTCGACACCGGGGAGCTGTTTTTT
-	-	TRBJ1-5	TRBV6-5	CASSYSRGGGQPQHF	TGTGCCAGCAGTTACTCGAGGGGGGGCGGTCAGCCCCAGCATTTT
-	-	TRBJ1-1	TRBV3-1/TRBV3-2	CASSQVGGYTEAFF	TGTGCCAGCAGCCAAGTCGGGGGGTACACTGAAGCTTTCTTT
-	-	TRBJ1-2	TRBV18	CASSGPDTGGYGYTF	TGTGCCAGCTCAGGACCGGACACGGGAGGGTATGGCTACACCTTC
-	-	TRBJ2-7	TRBV2	CASRSQGHSYEQYF	TGTGCCAGCAGGTCACAGGGCCACTCCTACGAGCAGTACTTC
-	TRBD1	TRBJ1-1	TRBV11-1	CASSSHRGRVTEAFF	TGTGCCAGCAGCTCCCACAGGGGGCGAGTGACTGAAGCTTTCTTT
-	TRBD2	TRBJ2-1	TRBV18	CASSLSGVGGRYNEQFF	TGTGCCAGCTCACTCTCCGGCGTGGGGGGGAGATACAATGAGCAGTTCTTC
few	TRBD2	TRBJ2-7	TRBV9	CASSVAPGLVGEQYF	TGTGCCAGCAGCGTAGCGCCGGGACTAGTAGGCGAGCAGTACTTC
-	TRBD1	TRBJ1-2	TRBV19	CASVWTGGGWGYTF	TGTGCCAGCGTATGGACAGGGGGCGGATGGGGCTACACCTTC
-	TRBD1	TRBJ1-1	TRBV9	CASSPGTGILNTEAFF	TGTGCCAGCAGCCCCGGGACAGGGATTTTGAACACTGAAGCTTTCTTT
-	TRBD1	TRBJ2-7	TRBV9	CASSGGSTPGGIYEQYF	TGTGCCAGCAGCGGAGGGAGTACCCCAGGGGGCATATACGAGCAGTACTTC
-	-	TRBJ1-2	TRBV15	CATSPGFRDYGYTF	TGTGCCACCAGCCCGGGGTTTCGGGACTATGGCTACACCTTC
once	TRBD1	TRBJ1-6	TRBV29-1	CSVGDRGDSPLHF	TGCAGCGTTGGGGACAGAGGGGATTCACCCCTCCACTTT
few	-	TRBJ2-1	TRBV5-4	CASSLPRGGSYNEQFF	TGTGCCAGCAGCCTCCCGAGGGGGGGGTCCTACAATGAGCAGTTCTTC
-	-	TRBJ1-2	TRBV7-2	CASSSPGGGPRGYTF	TGTGCCAGCAGCTCGCCCGGGGGTGGGCCTAGGGGCTACACCTTC
-	-	TRBJ2-5	TRBV6-5	CASMEETQYF	TGTGCCAGCATGGAGGAGACCCAGTACTTC
-	-	TRBJ2-1	TRBV3-1/TRBV3-2	CASSHNRGGAEQFF	TGTGCCAGCAGCCACAATAGGGGGGGGGCTGAGCAGTTCTTC
-	-	TRBJ2-1	TRBV18	CASSRLTAGEQFF	TGTGCCAGCTCACGTCTCACGGCGGGTGAGCAGTTCTTC
-	-	TRBJ1-3	TRBV5-6	CASSLVDPGRSGNTIYF	TGTGCCAGCAGCTTGGTCGATCCGGGAAGATCTGGAAACACCATATATTTT
-	-	TRBJ2-1	TRBV9	CASSVGQGSYNEQFF	TGTGCCAGCAGCGTAGGGCAGGGATCTTACAATGAGCAGTTCTTC
-	-	TRBJ2-7	TRBV7-2	CASSSPWTVYEQYF	TGTGCCAGCAGCTCACCCTGGACAGTATACGAGCAGTACTTC
-	TRBD1	TRBJ1-5	TRBV28	CASSRTGLNQPQHF	TGTGCCAGCAGTCGGACAGGACTCAATCAGCCCCAGCATTTT
-	TRBD2	TRBJ2-3	TRBV24-1	CATSDRSGGSDTQYF	TGTGCCACCAGTGACCGAAGCGGGGGCTCAGATACGCAGTATTTT
few	-	TRBJ2-2	TRBV7-8	CASSLRPQNTGELFF	TGTGCCAGCAGCTTGCGGCCCCAAAACACCGGGGAGCTGTTTTTT
-	TRBD1	TRBJ1-5	TRBV29-1	CSVGTGFNQPQHF	TGCAGCGTTGGGACAGGCTTCAATCAGCCCCAGCATTTT
-	-	TRBJ2-5	TRBV5-4	CASSLPYQETQYF	TGTGCCAGCAGCCTACCGTACCAAGAGACCCAGTACTTC
-	-	TRBJ2-7	TRBV6-2/TRBV6-3	CASSYSRGFEQYF	TGTGCCAGCAGTTACTCGAGAGGGTTCGAGCAGTACTTC
-	-	TRBJ1-2	TRBV21-1	CASSPKLLAVIPDYGYTF	TGTGCCAGCAGCCCAAAGTTATTGGCAGTTATACCCGACTATGGCTACACCTTC
-	TRBD1	TRBJ1-2	TRBV19	CANSPEGPGGPNYGYTF	TGTGCCAATAGCCCCGAAGGTCCAGGGGGCCCCAACTATGGCTACACCTTC
-	TRBD1	TRBJ2-7	TRBV6-5	CASSTGGTGRGEQYF	TGTGCCAGCAGTACCGGGGGGACAGGGCGTGGCGAGCAGTACTTC
-	-	TRBJ1-3	TRBV9	CASSGGGALGGNTIYF	TGTGCCAGCAGCGGGGGAGGGGCTTTAGGTGGAAACACCATATATTTT
-	-	TRBJ1-1	TRBV5-8	CASSQYRENTEAFF	TGTGCCAGCAGTCAATACAGGGAGAACACTGAAGCTTTCTTT
-	-	TRBJ2-5	TRBV6-5	CASSRTVQETQYF	TGTGCCAGCAGCCGGACAGTCCAAGAGACCCAGTACTTC
-	-	TRBJ1-4	TRBV24-1	CATSVQGSEKLFF	TGTGCCACCAGTGTACAGGGAAGTGAAAAACTGTTTTTT
-	-	TRBJ2-7	TRBV28	CASSTRQSSYEQYF	TGTGCCAGCAGTACCCGACAGAGCTCCTACGAGCAGTACTTC
-	-	TRBJ1-1	TRBV28	CASSLVAGVRFGEGAFF	TGTGCCAGCAGTTTAGTGGCAGGGGTGAGGTTTGGGGAAGGGGCTTTCTTT
few	TRBD1	TRBJ1-2	TRBV5-4	CASSPGQGSYGYTF	TGTGCCAGCAGCCCGGGACAGGGGAGCTATGGCTACACCTTC
once	-	TRBJ2-1	TRBV5-1	CASSLGGGSYNEQFF	TGCGCCAGCAGCTTGGGGGGCGGCTCCTACAATGAGCAGTTCTTC